Listed below are T cell receptor beta chains from one sample, sequenced in a study of early T cells in non-severe SARS-CoV-2 infection. In TCRdb, the 5' RACE reads were re-called with MiXCR into one record per CDR3 protein. The data hold around 93,000 distinct CDR3 sequences, with 9.5% to 15% observed a single time. The sequencing here drew on whole blood, taken at baseline. The receptor source for this set is an adult who was a healthcare worker with PCR-confirmed SARS-CoV-2 infection or an uninfected control (not recorded which). Each CDR3 is given with its conserved first and last residue. Fields, in order: CDR3 DNA, CDR3 protein, D gene, clone size, CDR3 length, V gene, J gene. D genes are given only for firm matches. Clone size appears in some rows only: once, few, many, or a class for an expanded clone.

TGCAGTGCCAAACCCGGGACATTTAACACCGGGGAGCTGTTTTTT	CSAKPGTFNTGELFF	.	.	15	TRBV20-1	TRBJ2-2
TGTGCCAGCAGTCAGAGCTCCTACGAGCAGTACTTC	CASSQSSYEQYF	.	.	12	TRBV28	TRBJ2-7
TGCGCCAGCAGCCAGTTCGCGGGACTCCAAGAGACCCAGTACTTC	CASSQFAGLQETQYF	.	.	15	TRBV5-1	TRBJ2-5
TGTGCCAGCAGCCCAGGGACTAGCGGGCACAATGAGCAGTTCTTC	CASSPGTSGHNEQFF	TRBD2	many	15	TRBV7-9	TRBJ2-1
TGTGCTAGTGGCCCCGGACAGGGCGTCGAGACCCAGTACTTC	CASGPGQGVETQYF	TRBD1	few	14	TRBV12-5	TRBJ2-5
TGTGCCAGCAGCCAAGATCATTGGAATGAGCAGTTCTTC	CASSQDHWNEQFF	.	many	13	TRBV4-2	TRBJ2-1
TGTGCCAGCAGTCGAGAGATCCGTGGCTACACCTTC	CASSREIRGYTF	.	.	12	TRBV12-3/TRBV12-4	TRBJ1-2
TGTGCCAGCAGCTTAATGGACAGAGGCGAGCAGTACTTC	CASSLMDRGEQYF	.	few	13	TRBV7-8	TRBJ2-7
TGTGCCAGCAGTTTATCTCCGGGGGCAGGAGAAAAACTGTTTTTT	CASSLSPGAGEKLFF	.	many	15	TRBV27	TRBJ1-4
TGTGCCAGCAGCCCCGGACAGGGGGCTGGTGAGCAGTTCTTC	CASSPGQGAGEQFF	TRBD1	.	14	TRBV7-8	TRBJ2-1
TGTGCCAGCAGCCCCCACAGGGAGGAAGACTATGGCTACACCTTC	CASSPHREEDYGYTF	.	.	15	TRBV4-2	TRBJ1-2
TGTGCCAGCAGCGCCCGGGACTTCTACAATGAGCAGTTCTTC	CASSARDFYNEQFF	.	.	14	TRBV9	TRBJ2-1
TGTGCCAGCACACAAACAGATAACTATGGCTACACCTTC	CASTQTDNYGYTF	.	many	13	TRBV28	TRBJ1-2
TGTGCCACCAGTGATTGGGGGACACCGAACACCGGGGAGCTGTTTTTT	CATSDWGTPNTGELFF	.	many	16	TRBV24-1	TRBJ2-2
TGTGCCAGCAGCGGTGGGCTCCTAGCAACCGGGGAGCTGTTTTTT	CASSGGLLATGELFF	.	many	15	TRBV5-4	TRBJ2-2
TGTGCCAGCAGTCCCGGGACAGTCTCCTACGAGCAGTACTTC	CASSPGTVSYEQYF	TRBD1	few	14	TRBV27	TRBJ2-7